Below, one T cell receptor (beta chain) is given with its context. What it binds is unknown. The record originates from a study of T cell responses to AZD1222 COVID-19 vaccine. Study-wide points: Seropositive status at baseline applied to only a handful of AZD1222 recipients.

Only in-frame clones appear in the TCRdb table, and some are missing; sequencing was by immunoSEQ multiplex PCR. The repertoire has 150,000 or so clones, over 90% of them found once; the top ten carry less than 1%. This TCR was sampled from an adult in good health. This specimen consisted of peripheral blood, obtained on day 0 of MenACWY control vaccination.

The CDR3 sequence: CSVGGRRGDDYNSPLHF. The CDR3 DNA follows: TGCAGCGTTGGAGGGAGGAGGGGAGATGACTATAATTCACCCCTCCACTTT. The genes are TRBV29-1 and TRBJ1-6, with D possibly matching TRBD1 (5 bases). V was cut by 4 bases and J by 3 bases, with 19 bases left in between. Germline CDR1 SQVTM, CDR2 ANQGSEA. The CDR3 has 17 amino acids.